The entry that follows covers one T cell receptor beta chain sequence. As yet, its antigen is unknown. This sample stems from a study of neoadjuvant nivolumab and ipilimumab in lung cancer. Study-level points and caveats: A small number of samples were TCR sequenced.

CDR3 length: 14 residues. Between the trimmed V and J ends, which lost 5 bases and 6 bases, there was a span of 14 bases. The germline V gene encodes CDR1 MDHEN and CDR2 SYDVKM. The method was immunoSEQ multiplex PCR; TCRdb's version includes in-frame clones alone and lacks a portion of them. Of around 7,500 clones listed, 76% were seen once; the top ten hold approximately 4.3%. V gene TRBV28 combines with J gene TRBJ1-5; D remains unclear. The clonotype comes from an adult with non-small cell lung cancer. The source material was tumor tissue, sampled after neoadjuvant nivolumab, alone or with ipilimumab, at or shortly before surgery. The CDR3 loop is CASSQTGGFQPQHF. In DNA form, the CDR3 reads TGTGCCAGCAGTCAGACTGGTGGGTTTCAGCCCCAGCATTTT. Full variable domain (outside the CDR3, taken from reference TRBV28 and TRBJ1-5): DVKVTQSSRYLVKRTGEKVFLECVQDMDHENMFWYRQDPGLGLRLIYFSYDVKMKEKGDIPEGYSVSREKKERFSLILESASTNQTSMYLCASSQTGGFQPQHFGDGTRLSIL.